This T cell receptor beta chain was sequenced during a study of CD8 T cells in Susac syndrome. With 4 bases clipped from V and 5 bases from J, the junction kept 13 bases outside the gene matches. CDR3 length equals 16 residues. Reverse transcription of about 0.5 to 1 ug RNA was carried out with random hexamers. TCRdb re-called the immunoSEQ multiplex PCR reads with MiXCR, one entry per CDR3 protein. The sample carries roughly 190,000 distinct CDR3 sequences, 95% recorded once. The sample comprised CD8+ T cells from PBMCs. This chain links TRBV12-3 or TRBV12-4 with TRBJ2-7; 8 bases align to TRBD1. The TCR sequence derives from a human donor with Susac syndrome. The CDR3 here is CASSSRFLQGGDEQYF. The CDR3 DNA follows: TGTGCCAGCAGTTCCCGATTTCTACAGGGGGGCGACGAGCAGTACTTC.